This TCR beta chain was sequenced in a study of CD8+ T cells in alopecia areata (dated by TCRdb to the late 2010s). At the level of the whole study: Treated patients were enrolled in an open-label pilot trial of oral tofacitinib, 5 to 10 mg twice daily, for moderate-to-severe alopecia areata. Tofacitinib was administered for 6 to 18 months, and 6 months of follow-up off drug were then conducted to assess delayed response and recurrence. Disease severity in treated patients was measured with the SALT score, which quantifies the percentage of affected scalp surface area. In both human patients and the C3H/HeJ mouse model, the study applied high-throughput TCRbeta sequencing to look at T cell clonal expansion in alopecia areata. Human TCRbeta sequencing covered scalp tissue and sorted CD4+ and CD8+ peripheral blood T cells from patchy and totalis/universalis alopecia areata patients and healthy controls. Biopsies were taken from tofacitinib-treated patients at baseline and again at 4 and 24 weeks into treatment, and several of those patients also had a later scalp biopsy. Scalp clonality was compared among normal scalp (n=4), patchy alopecia areata scalp (n=8), and alopecia totalis/universalis scalp (n=8). RNA was obtained with the PAXgene miRNA kit for fixed scalp, the miRNeasy kit for PBMCs, and the RNeasy kit for mouse skin. Amplification of TCRbeta CDR3 regions was done by immunoSEQ multiplex PCR using 35 Vbeta forward primers and 13 Jbeta reverse primers. Overall study results and their limits: Shared TCR sequences between patients were less evident than in mice, which may be partly attributable to HLA diversity in the patient population. During tofacitinib treatment, many expanded lesional clones stuck around in both scalp and blood, and this persistence may partly explain why relapse happens after treatment is stopped. Scalp clonality and the number of expanded CD8+ clones among the top 100 scalp clones were significantly decreased by tofacitinib. Because the treated cohort was small and had only one nonresponder, larger studies are needed to examine links between baseline CD8+ expansion and response. Unlike mouse skin, where gammadelta T cells dominate, normal human skin contains resident alphabeta T cells that get sequenced too, which complicates analysis of the scalp TCR repertoire. Higher clonality and more expanded CD8+ clones were observed in lesional scalp than in normal scalp, particularly in alopecia totalis/universalis, a finding suggestive of antigenic drive.

Library creation used the immunoSEQ multiplex PCR assay. For TCR sequencing, RNA was extracted from every sample and reverse transcribed into cDNA to serve as template. SuperScript III was used to make first-strand cDNA, primed with a 2:1 mix of oligo-dT and random hexamers. A synthetic immune receptor repertoire was used to assess amplification bias, and residual bias was removed computationally. In the source study's methods: Raw reads were preprocessed to remove errors, and CDR3 was defined according to IMGT conventions as the region from the conserved cysteine to phenylalanine. Clonality was computed by normalizing Shannon entropy by log2 of the number of productive unique TCRs and subtracting the result from 1. CD4 or CD8 identity of scalp clones was inferred by cross-referencing scalp TCRbeta sequences with sorted blood CD4 and CD8 repertoires. The table comes from immuneACCESS by way of TCRdb, which keeps in-frame sequences with V and J called. Part of the clones is missing from these tables; in studies checked, under half for an unresolved V gene and the rest for unknown reasons. The D gene and trimming were derived from the DNA, and the V and J assignments and clone size from that table. The sample records about 220,000 clones, more than 45% of which are singletons. The top ten clones comprise 1.5% to 2% of the sample.

Looking up the germline V gene yields CDR1 SQVTM and CDR2 ANQGSEA. Relative to germline, V is missing 5 bases and J is missing 1 base, with 4 bases of the junction outside any gene match. From the cysteine through the phenylalanine, the CDR3 covers 13 amino acids. Only the CDR3 part of the read is kept: 39 bases, read in frame from the first base. In the case of this clone: Its antigen is not yet known. The input lacks base qualities; no much larger clone sits a single base away.

Reading the label with the study, this specimen's time point is: four to five weeks on oral tofacitinib. What the treatment or condition label conveys for this sample: oral pan-JAK inhibitor, 5-10 mg twice daily. From alopecia areata patients, peripheral blood was collected along with lesional scalp punch biopsies. After PBMCs were isolated by density centrifugation and stained for CD3, CD4 and CD8, a FACSAria was used to sort CD4+ and CD8+ T cells. Material: CD4+ T cells sorted from blood, obtained at week 4, from a patient treated with tofacitinib. Here the chain combines TRBV29-1 and TRBJ1-2; 7 middle bases align to TRBD1. This clonotype was sampled from a human donor with alopecia areata. CDR3 sequence: CSVRDRVNYGYTF. The nucleotides read TGCAGCGTTCGTGACAGGGTTAACTATGGCTACACCTTC.